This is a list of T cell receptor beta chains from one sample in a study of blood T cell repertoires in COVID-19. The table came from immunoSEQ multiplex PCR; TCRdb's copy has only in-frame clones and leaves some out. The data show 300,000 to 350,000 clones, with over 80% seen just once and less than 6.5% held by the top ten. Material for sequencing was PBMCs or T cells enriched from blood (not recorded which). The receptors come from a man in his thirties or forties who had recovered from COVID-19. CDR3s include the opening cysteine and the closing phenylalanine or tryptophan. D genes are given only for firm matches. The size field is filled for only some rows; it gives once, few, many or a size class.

TGCGCCAGCAGCTTTATCAATGAGCAGTTCTTC	CASSFINEQFF	TRBV5-1	once	TRBJ2-1	NA
TGTGCCAGCAGTGGACCCGGGACAGGGCTCTCTGGGGCCAACGTCCTGACTTTC	CASSGPGTGLSGANVLTF	TRBV2	NA	TRBJ2-6	TRBD1
TGTGCCAGCAGCCTGACAGGGCTGTACGAGCAGTACTTC	CASSLTGLYEQYF	TRBV3-1/TRBV3-2	NA	TRBJ2-7	TRBD1
TGCGCCAGCAGCTTCCTTCGGGACTCCACCTACGAGCAGTACTTC	CASSFLRDSTYEQYF	TRBV5-1	once	TRBJ2-7	NA
TGTGCCAGCAGTGAAGACTTTTGGGAGACATACGGTGAAAAACTGTTTTTT	CASSEDFWETYGEKLFF	TRBV6-1	NA	TRBJ1-4	NA
TGTGCCAGCACCCTCGGAGGGGGCCCCTACGAGCAGTACTTC	CASTLGGGPYEQYF	TRBV28	NA	TRBJ2-7	NA
TGCGCCAGCAGCTTGGCGGGACAGACAGATACGCAGTATTTT	CASSLAGQTDTQYF	TRBV5-1	NA	TRBJ2-3	TRBD1
TGTGCCAGCTCAGGACAGGCAACCTACGAGCAGTACTTC	CASSGQATYEQYF	TRBV6-5	NA	TRBJ2-7	TRBD1
TGTGCCAGCAGCGCCCTACAGGGGGGCGAGCAGTACTTC	CASSALQGGEQYF	TRBV11-3	NA	TRBJ2-7	TRBD1
TGTGCCAGCAGGCATACAGGGATCTATGGCTACACCTTC	CASRHTGIYGYTF	TRBV12-3/TRBV12-4	NA	TRBJ1-2	NA
TGTGCCATCAGTGATTTTAGTGGGGGGGCGACCTACAATGAGCAGTTCTTC	CAISDFSGGATYNEQFF	TRBV10-3	NA	TRBJ2-1	NA
TGCGCCAGCAGCTTGGATGTAGAGGGAGAGCAGTACTTC	CASSLDVEGEQYF	TRBV5-1	NA	TRBJ2-7	NA
TGTGCCAGCAGCCCTGACACGTTTCCTGGGGCCAACGTCCTGACTTTC	CASSPDTFPGANVLTF	TRBV7-2	NA	TRBJ2-6	NA
TGTGCCAGCTCATACGGACAGGGGATTGGCTACACCTTC	CASSYGQGIGYTF	TRBV18	NA	TRBJ1-2	TRBD1
TGTGCCAGCAGCTCACCTGTAGGGACTAGCTGTGACAATGAGCAGTTCTTC	CASSSPVGTSCDNEQFF	TRBV21-1	NA	TRBJ2-1	NA
TGTGCCAGCAGCTTATCAATAGAGAATGAGCAGTTCTTC	CASSLSIENEQFF	TRBV11-2	few	TRBJ2-1	NA
TGTGCCAGTAGTTCAACAAGACAGGTATACAATCAGCCCCAGCATTTT	CASSSTRQVYNQPQHF	TRBV19	NA	TRBJ1-5	NA
TGTGCCAGCAGCTTAGGGCAGGGTTTAAACGAGCAGTACTTC	CASSLGQGLNEQYF	TRBV7-9	NA	TRBJ2-7	NA
TGTGCCAGCAATCAGGGGGCACTTAGTAATTCACCCCTCCACTTT	CASNQGALSNSPLHF	TRBV27	NA	TRBJ1-6	TRBD1
TGTGCCAGCAGCCTAAGACAGGAAAACAATGAGCAGTTCTTC	CASSLRQENNEQFF	TRBV11-2	NA	TRBJ2-1	NA
TGCGCCAGCAGCTTGACGAGACAGTCGCCAACTCCAAATGAAAAACTGTTTTTT	CASSLTRQSPTPNEKLFF	TRBV5-1	few	TRBJ1-4	NA
TGTGCCATCAGTTTGATGACGGGGAACTATGGCTACACCTTC	CAISLMTGNYGYTF	TRBV10-3	NA	TRBJ1-2	NA
TGTGCCAGCAGCGGGACAGCCCTTAACTATGGCTACACCTTC	CASSGTALNYGYTF	TRBV2	NA	TRBJ1-2	TRBD1
TGTGCCAGCAGTCCCGACAGGGGAGAGCATCAGCCCCAGCATTTT	CASSPDRGEHQPQHF	TRBV5-6	NA	TRBJ1-5	TRBD1
TGTGCCTCTTTCCCAGGGGTATTCATCGGGTATGGCTACACCTTC	CASFPGVFIGYGYTF	TRBV7-9	NA	TRBJ1-2	NA
TGTGCCAGCAGCCTCGGGCGGGGGATTAGCAATCAGCCCCAGCATTTT	CASSLGRGISNQPQHF	TRBV7-3	NA	TRBJ1-5	NA
TGTGCCAGCAGTGTATCCTTGGAGCAGGGGGCTGAGGGGGTGAACACTGAAGCTTTCTTT	CASSVSLEQGAEGVNTEAFF	TRBV28	NA	TRBJ1-1	TRBD1
TGTGCCAGTGGTACAGGGGCCCACGAGCAGTACTTC	CASGTGAHEQYF	TRBV19	NA	TRBJ2-7	TRBD1
TGCGCCAGCAGCCAAGAAAGGCGGGATGAGCAGTTCTTC	CASSQERRDEQFF	TRBV4-1	NA	TRBJ2-1	NA
TGTGCCATCAGTGGCAACAGGGGGCGCGGACAGCCCCAGCATTTT	CAISGNRGRGQPQHF	TRBV10-3	NA	TRBJ1-5	TRBD1
TGTGCCAGCAGCCAAGGGCTAGCGGGGGGTACAGATACGCAGTATTTT	CASSQGLAGGTDTQYF	TRBV14	NA	TRBJ2-3	TRBD2
TGCGCCAGCAGCTTGGACGGGGCCGGGGGCACTGAAGCTTTCTTT	CASSLDGAGGTEAFF	TRBV5-1	few	TRBJ1-1	NA
TGTGCCAGCAGCTTAGAGGGGGCAGATACGCAGTATTTT	CASSLEGADTQYF	TRBV7-9	NA	TRBJ2-3	NA
TGTGCCAGCAGTCCCCACAGGGAAAACACTGAAGCTTTCTTT	CASSPHRENTEAFF	TRBV28	NA	TRBJ1-1	NA
TGCGCCAGCAGCCAAGTGGAGGGGGCGGAAGACGAGCAGTACTTC	CASSQVEGAEDEQYF	TRBV4-1	once	TRBJ2-7	NA
TGTGCCAGCAGCTTGGAGCTCTATGGCTACACCTTC	CASSLELYGYTF	TRBV7-9	NA	TRBJ1-2	NA
TGTGCCAGCAGTTCTACCACGACTGAAGCTTTCTTT	CASSSTTTEAFF	TRBV28	NA	TRBJ1-1	NA
TGTGCCAGCAGCGAGGGGACAGGGTTTAATTCACCCCTCCACTTT	CASSEGTGFNSPLHF	TRBV9	NA	TRBJ1-6	TRBD1
TGTGCCAGCAGTGACGGTTTCTTGCCCCACAATGAGCAGTTCTTC	CASSDGFLPHNEQFF	TRBV6-1	NA	TRBJ2-1	NA
TGTGCCAGCAGACGGGACAGGAACGGGGAGCTGTTTTTT	CASRRDRNGELFF	TRBV5-8	NA	TRBJ2-2	TRBD1
TGCGCCAGCAGCTTAGAGACTAGCGGGGGGCCCACAGATACGCAGTATTTT	CASSLETSGGPTDTQYF	TRBV5-1	NA	TRBJ2-3	TRBD2
TGTGCCAGCAGTAGTAAGTGGGGGGACGAAGGTGAGCAGTTCTTC	CASSSKWGDEGEQFF	TRBV28	NA	TRBJ2-1	NA
TGTGCCAGCACCATGACAGGGGCAGATACGCAGTATTTT	CASTMTGADTQYF	TRBV6-5	NA	TRBJ2-3	TRBD1
TGTGCCATCAGTCCTAGCGGGGCAACCACAGATACGCAGTATTTT	CAISPSGATTDTQYF	TRBV10-3	NA	TRBJ2-3	TRBD2
TGTGCCATCAGGGCAGGGGACTATGGCTACACCTTC	CAIRAGDYGYTF	TRBV10-3	NA	TRBJ1-2	NA
TGTGCCAGCAGCTTGGAGGAGGTCGGGGATGCTAACTATGGCTACACCTTC	CASSLEEVGDANYGYTF	TRBV5-4	NA	TRBJ1-2	NA